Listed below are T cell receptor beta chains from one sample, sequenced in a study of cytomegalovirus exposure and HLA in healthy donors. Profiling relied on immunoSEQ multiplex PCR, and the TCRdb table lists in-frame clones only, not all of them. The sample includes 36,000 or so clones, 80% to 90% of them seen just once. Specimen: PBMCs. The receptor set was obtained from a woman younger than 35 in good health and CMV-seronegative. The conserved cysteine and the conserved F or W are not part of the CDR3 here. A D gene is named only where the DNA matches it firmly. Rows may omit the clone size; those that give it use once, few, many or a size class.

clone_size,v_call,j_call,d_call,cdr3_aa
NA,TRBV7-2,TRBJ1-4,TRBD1,ASSTRRQGVNEKLF
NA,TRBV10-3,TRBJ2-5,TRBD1,AISGQEEWETQY
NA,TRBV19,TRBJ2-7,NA,ASSHRAPGEQY
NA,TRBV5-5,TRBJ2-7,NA,ASSQGFSAYEQY
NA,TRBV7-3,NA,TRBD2,ASSSTSGASYNEQF
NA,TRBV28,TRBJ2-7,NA,ASSQARDFSYEQY
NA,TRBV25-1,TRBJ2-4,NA,ASSGWGDIQY
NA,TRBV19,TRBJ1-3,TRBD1,ASTIQGAIGNTIY
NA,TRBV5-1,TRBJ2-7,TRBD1,ASSLEGQGNSYEQY
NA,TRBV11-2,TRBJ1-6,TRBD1,ASSGTGLDNSPLH
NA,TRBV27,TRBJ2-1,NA,ASKTIRGLPYNEQF
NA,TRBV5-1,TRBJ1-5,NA,ASSTLPGRVQPQH
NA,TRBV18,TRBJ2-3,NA,ASSPTSSQGGNTQY
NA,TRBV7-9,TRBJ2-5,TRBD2,ASSSLAGGRETQY
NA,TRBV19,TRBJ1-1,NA,ASSIIGRGTEAF
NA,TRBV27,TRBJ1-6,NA,ASRTRMTDLNSPLH
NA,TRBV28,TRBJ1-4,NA,ASNPTGSQLSTNEKLF
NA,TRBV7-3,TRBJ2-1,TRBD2,ASSLPGSGRLGDSYNEQF
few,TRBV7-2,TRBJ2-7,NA,ASSLALGDRYEQY
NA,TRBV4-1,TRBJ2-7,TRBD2,ASSQPGLGTYEQY
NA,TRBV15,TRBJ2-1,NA,ATSRLTEQF
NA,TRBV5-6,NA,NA,ASSLYLYEQY
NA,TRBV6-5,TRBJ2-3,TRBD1,ASSNWDRGFTDTQY